The source of this T cell receptor beta chain is a study of post-analysis software for immune sequencing data. Study results and limitations: F measure clustering grouped samples strongly by preparation batch. Included in a set of roughly five TRBV segments more frequent in patients than controls were TRBV5-6, TRBV5-1 and TRBV20-1. Those with multiple sclerosis, the patient group, showed significantly lower normalized Chao1 diversity than controls.

Included in the TCR beta cDNA libraries were unique molecular identifiers. Each sample of about 0.95 to 11 million input T cells yielded roughly 0.5 million cDNA molecules, so each molecule approximated one T cell. TCRdb redid the calling of the PCR reads with MiXCR, one entry per CDR3 protein. The sample shows around 710,000 distinct CDR3 sequences, more than 45% of them seen only once. The sample holds a few counts of this clonotype. Its antigen is as yet unknown. The germline V gene encodes CDR1 SGHRS and CDR2 YFSETQ. V was pared by 0 bases and J by 2 bases, with 15 bases between. The CDR3 has 16 residues.

This sequence joins TRBV5-1 and TRBJ2-7; D is undetermined. The source is a girl aged 10-17 years with multiple sclerosis. The specimen sequenced was blood. The CDR3 nucleotides read TGCGCCAGCAGCTTGGATGGTGGGAACCCCGCCTACGAGCAGTACTTC. This translates into CASSLDGGNPAYEQYF. Full variable domain (rest looked up from reference TRBV5-1 and TRBJ2-7): KAGVTQTPRYLIKTRGQQVTLSCSPISGHRSVSWYQQTPGQGLQFLFEYFSETQRNKGNFPGRFSGRQFSNSRSEMNVSTLELGDSALYLCASSLDGGNPAYEQYFGPGTRLTVT.